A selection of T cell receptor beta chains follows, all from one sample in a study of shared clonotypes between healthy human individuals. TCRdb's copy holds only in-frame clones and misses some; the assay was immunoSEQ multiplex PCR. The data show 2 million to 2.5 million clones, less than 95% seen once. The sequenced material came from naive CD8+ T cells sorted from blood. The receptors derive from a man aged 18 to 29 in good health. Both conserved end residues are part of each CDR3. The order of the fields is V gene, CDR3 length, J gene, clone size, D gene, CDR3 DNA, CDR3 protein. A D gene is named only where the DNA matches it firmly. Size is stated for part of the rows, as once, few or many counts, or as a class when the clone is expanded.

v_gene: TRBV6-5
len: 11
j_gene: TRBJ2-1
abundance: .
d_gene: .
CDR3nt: TGTGCCAGCGCATTGGACAATGAGCAGTTCTTC
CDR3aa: CASALDNEQFF

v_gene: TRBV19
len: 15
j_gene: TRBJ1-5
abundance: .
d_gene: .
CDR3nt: TGTGCCAGTAGTACCGACGGAGATAGCAATCAGCCCCAGCATTTT
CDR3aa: CASSTDGDSNQPQHF

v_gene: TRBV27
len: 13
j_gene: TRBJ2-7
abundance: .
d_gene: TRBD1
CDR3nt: TGTGCCAGCAGTCTGACAGGGGGCCTCGAGCAGTACTTC
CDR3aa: CASSLTGGLEQYF

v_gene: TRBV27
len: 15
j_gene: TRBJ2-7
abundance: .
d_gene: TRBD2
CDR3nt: TGTGCCAGCAGTTTATGGACTAGCGGGAGAGGCGAGCAGTACTTC
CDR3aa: CASSLWTSGRGEQYF

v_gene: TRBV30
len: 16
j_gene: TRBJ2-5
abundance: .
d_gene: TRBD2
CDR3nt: TGTGCCTGGAGTGTAATCGGGGAGGGCCTCTCTGAGACCCAGTACTTC
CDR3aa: CAWSVIGEGLSETQYF

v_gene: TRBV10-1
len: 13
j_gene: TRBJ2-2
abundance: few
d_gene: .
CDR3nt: TGCGCCAGCAGTGGGTCGGAGGGCGGGGAGCTGTTTTTT
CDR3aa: CASSGSEGGELFF

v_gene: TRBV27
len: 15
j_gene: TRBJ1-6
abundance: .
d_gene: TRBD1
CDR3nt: TGTGCCAGCAGTTTATCAACAGGGGCTAAATCACCCCTCCACTTT
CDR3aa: CASSLSTGAKSPLHF

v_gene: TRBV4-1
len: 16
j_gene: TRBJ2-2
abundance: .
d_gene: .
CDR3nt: TGCGCCAGCAGCCCCGTATCCGGACTGATGACCGGGGAGCTGTTTTTT
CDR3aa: CASSPVSGLMTGELFF

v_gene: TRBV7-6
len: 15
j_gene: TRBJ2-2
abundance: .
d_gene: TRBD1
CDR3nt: TGTGCCAGCAGCTCTTGGACAGGGAACACCGGGGAGCTGTTTTTT
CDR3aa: CASSSWTGNTGELFF

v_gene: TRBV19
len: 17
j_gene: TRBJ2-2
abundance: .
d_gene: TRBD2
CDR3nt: TGTGCCAGTAGTTGGGGACTAGCGGGACCTAACACCGGGGAGCTGTTTTTT
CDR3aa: CASSWGLAGPNTGELFF

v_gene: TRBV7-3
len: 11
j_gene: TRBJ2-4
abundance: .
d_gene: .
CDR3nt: TGTGCCAGCAGCTCTCCGGACATTCAGTACTTC
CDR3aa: CASSSPDIQYF

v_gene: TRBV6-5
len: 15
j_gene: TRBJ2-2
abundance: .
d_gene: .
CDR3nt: TGTGCCAGCAGTTACACATCGACGGGCACCGGGGAGCTGTTTTTT
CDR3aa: CASSYTSTGTGELFF

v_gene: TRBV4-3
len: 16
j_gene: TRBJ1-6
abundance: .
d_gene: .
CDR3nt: TGCGCCAGCAGCCAAGATCTCAGGGGCTGGGATTCACCCCTCCACTTT
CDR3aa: CASSQDLRGWDSPLHF

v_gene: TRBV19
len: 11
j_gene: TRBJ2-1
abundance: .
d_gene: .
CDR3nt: TGTGCCAGTAGTATATCCCAGGAGCAGTTCTTC
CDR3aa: CASSISQEQFF

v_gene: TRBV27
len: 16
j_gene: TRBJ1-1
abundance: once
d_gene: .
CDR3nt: TGTGCCAGCAGTGAGGGTGGCGGGGAAGGGTTCACTGAAGCTTTCTTT
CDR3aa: CASSEGGGEGFTEAFF

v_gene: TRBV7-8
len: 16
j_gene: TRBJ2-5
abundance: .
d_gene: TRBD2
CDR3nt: TGTGCCAGCAGCTTAGCGATAGCGGGGGAGCTCGAGACCCAGTACTTC
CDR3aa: CASSLAIAGELETQYF

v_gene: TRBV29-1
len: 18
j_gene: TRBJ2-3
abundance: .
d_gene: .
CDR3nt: TGCAGCGTTGGGCCCAGGGGGGGAATCACCTCTAGCACAGATACGCAGTATTTT
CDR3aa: CSVGPRGGITSSTDTQYF

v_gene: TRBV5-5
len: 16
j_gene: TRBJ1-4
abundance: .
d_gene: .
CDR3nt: TGTGCCAGCAGCTTGTTTCCGGCCCCAACTAATGAAAAACTGTTTTTT
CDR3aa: CASSLFPAPTNEKLFF

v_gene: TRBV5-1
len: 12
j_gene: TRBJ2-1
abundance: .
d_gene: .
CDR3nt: TGCGCCAGCAGCTTTTTCGGGGATGAGCAGTTCTTC
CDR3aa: CASSFFGDEQFF

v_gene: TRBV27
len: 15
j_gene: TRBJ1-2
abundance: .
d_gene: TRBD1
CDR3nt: TGTGCCAGCAGTTATCGAGGGGGCGGTGAATCGGGCTACACCTTC
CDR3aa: CASSYRGGGESGYTF

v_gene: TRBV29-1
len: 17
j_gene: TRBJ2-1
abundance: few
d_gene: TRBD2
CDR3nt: TGCAGCGTTGAAGATAAGACTAGCAGAAGCTCCTACAATGAGCAGTTCTTC
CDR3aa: CSVEDKTSRSSYNEQFF

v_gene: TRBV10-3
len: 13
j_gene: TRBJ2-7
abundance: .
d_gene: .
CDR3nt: TGTGCCATTCAAAGCCCCTCCTCCTACGAGCAGTACTTC
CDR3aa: CAIQSPSSYEQYF

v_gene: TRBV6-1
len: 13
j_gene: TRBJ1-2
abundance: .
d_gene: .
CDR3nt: TGTGCCAGCAGTGAAGTGGGTCCCTATGGCTACACCTTC
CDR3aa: CASSEVGPYGYTF

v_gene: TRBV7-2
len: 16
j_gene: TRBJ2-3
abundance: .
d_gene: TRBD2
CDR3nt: TGTGCCAGCAGCTTAGTAGCGGGAGGGTCTCCAGATACGCAGTATTTT
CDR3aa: CASSLVAGGSPDTQYF

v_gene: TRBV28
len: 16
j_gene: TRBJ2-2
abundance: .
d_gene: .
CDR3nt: TGTGCCAGCAGTTTATACAGGGGAGGGGACACCGGGGAGCTGTTTTTT
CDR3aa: CASSLYRGGDTGELFF

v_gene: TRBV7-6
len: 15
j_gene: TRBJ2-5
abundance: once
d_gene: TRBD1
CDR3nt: TGTGCCAGCAGCAGGGGGACAGGGCCGGGGGAGACCCAGTACTTC
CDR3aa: CASSRGTGPGETQYF

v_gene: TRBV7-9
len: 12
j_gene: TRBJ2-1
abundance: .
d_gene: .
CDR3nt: TGTGCCAGCAGCGCGGACCCGAATGAGCAGTTCTTC
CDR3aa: CASSADPNEQFF

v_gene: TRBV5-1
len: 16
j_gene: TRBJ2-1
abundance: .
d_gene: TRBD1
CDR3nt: TGCGCCAGCAGCTTGAATCCGGGACAGGGGGCAAATGAGCAGTTCTTC
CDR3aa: CASSLNPGQGANEQFF

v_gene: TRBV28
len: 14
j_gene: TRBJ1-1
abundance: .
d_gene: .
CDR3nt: TGTGCCAGCAGTTTCTCCAGAGGGTACACTGAAGCTTTCTTT
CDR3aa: CASSFSRGYTEAFF

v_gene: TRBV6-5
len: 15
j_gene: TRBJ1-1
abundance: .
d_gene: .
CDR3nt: TGTGCCAGCAGTTATTTAAGGGGGTGGGACACTGAAGCTTTCTTT
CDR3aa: CASSYLRGWDTEAFF

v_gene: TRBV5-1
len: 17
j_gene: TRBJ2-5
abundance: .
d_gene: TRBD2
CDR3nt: TGCGCCAGCAGCACTAGACTAGCGGGAGGGCCCTGGGAGACCCAGTACTTC
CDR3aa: CASSTRLAGGPWETQYF

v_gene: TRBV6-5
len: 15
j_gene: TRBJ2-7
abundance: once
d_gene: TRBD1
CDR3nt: TGTGCCAGCAGTTTGGGACAGGGGGCTTCCTACGAGCAGTACTTC
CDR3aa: CASSLGQGASYEQYF

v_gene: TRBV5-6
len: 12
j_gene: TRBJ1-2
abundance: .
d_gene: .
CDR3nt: TGTGCCAGCAGCTATCAATTTCATGGCTACACCTTC
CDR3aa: CASSYQFHGYTF

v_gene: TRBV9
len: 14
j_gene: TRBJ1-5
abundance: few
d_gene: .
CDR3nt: TGTGCCAGCAGCGAGGGATGGGGCAATCAGCCCCAGCATTTT
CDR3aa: CASSEGWGNQPQHF

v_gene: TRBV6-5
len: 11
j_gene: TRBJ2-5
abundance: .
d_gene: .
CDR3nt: TGTGCCAGCAGTTACCGGCAGACCCAGTACTTC
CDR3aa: CASSYRQTQYF

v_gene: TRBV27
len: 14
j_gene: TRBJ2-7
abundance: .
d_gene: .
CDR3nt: TGTGCCAGCAGTCGCACAGGACCTGACTACGAGCAGTACTTC
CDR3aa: CASSRTGPDYEQYF

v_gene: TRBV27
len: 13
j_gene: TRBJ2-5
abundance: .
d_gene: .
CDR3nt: TGTGCCAGCAGTTTACACTACCAAGAGACCCAGTACTTC
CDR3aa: CASSLHYQETQYF

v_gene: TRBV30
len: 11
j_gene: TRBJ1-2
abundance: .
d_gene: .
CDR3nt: TGTGCCTGGATGAACGGTTATGGCTACACCTTC
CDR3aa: CAWMNGYGYTF

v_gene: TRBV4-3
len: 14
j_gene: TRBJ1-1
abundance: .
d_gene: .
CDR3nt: TGCGCCAGCAGCCAAGATCGAGGGAGTGCTGAAGCTTTCTTT
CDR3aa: CASSQDRGSAEAFF

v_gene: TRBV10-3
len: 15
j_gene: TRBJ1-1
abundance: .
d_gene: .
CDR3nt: TGTGCCATCAGTGGCAGGGCAGGAGGGAACACTGAAGCTTTCTTT
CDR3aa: CAISGRAGGNTEAFF

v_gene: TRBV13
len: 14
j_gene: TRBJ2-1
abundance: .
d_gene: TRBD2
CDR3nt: TGTGCCAGCAACCCTTCTGGAGCGGGGAATGAGCAGTTCTTC
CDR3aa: CASNPSGAGNEQFF

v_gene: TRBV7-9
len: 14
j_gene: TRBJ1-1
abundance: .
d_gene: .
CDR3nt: TGTGCCAGCAGCTCGAAGGGGGAAGGCACTGAAGCTTTCTTT
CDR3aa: CASSSKGEGTEAFF

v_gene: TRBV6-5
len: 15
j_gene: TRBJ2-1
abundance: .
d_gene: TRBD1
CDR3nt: TGTGCCAGCAGTTACTCGACAGGGAGCCCCTATGAGCAGTTCTTC
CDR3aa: CASSYSTGSPYEQFF

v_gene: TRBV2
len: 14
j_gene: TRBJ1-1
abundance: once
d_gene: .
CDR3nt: TGTGCCAGCAGTGATTTTAGTAGGAACACTGAAGCTTTCTTT
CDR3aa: CASSDFSRNTEAFF

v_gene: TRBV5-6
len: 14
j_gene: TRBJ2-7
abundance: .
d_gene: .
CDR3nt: TGTGCCAGCATCCTGGACTCGCACCCTTACGAGCAGTACTTC
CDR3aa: CASILDSHPYEQYF

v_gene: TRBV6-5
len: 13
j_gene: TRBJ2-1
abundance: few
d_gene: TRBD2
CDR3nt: TGTGCCAGCAGTTACGGGGGGGAGAATGAGCAGTTCTTC
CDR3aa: CASSYGGENEQFF

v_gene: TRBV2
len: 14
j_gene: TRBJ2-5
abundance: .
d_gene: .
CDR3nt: TGTGCCAGCCTCACACAGGGAATGGACGAGACCCAGTACTTC
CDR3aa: CASLTQGMDETQYF

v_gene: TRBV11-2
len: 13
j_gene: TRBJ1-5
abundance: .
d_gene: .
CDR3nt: TGTGCCAGCAGCGTCGGGTGGGGGCAGCCCCAGCATTTT
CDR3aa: CASSVGWGQPQHF

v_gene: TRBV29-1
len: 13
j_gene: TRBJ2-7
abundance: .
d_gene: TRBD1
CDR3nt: TGCAGCGTTGTGACAGGGGTCCCTGGAGAGCAGTACTTC
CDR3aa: CSVVTGVPGEQYF

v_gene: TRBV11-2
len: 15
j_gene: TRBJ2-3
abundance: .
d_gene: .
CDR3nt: TGTGCCATCAGCTTACGTGAGGGGGGATCGGATACGCAGTATTTT
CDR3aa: CAISLREGGSDTQYF

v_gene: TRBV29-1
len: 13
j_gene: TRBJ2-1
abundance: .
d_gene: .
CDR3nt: TGCAGCGTTGTTGGGGGCGGGGGTAATGAGCAGTTCTTC
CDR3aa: CSVVGGGGNEQFF

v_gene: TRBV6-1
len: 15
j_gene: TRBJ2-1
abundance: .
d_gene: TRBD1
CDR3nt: TGTGCCAGCAGTGCCACAGGGGCCGACTACAATGAGCAGTTCTTC
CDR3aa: CASSATGADYNEQFF

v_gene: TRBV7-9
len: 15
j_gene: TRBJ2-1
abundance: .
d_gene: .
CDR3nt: TGTGCCAGCAGCGCAAGCGGGCTCGGGGACAATGAGCAGTTCTTC
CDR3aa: CASSASGLGDNEQFF

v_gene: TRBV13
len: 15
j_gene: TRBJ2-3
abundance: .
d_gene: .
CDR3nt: TGTGCCAGCAGCTTATGGGACCGAAGCACAGATACGCAGTATTTT
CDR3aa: CASSLWDRSTDTQYF

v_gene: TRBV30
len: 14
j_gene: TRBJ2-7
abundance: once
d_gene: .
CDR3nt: TGTGCCTGGAGTGTATCGGACAGAGACTACGAGCAGTACTTC
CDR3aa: CAWSVSDRDYEQYF

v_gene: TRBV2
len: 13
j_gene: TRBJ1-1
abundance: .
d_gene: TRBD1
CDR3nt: TGTGCCAGCAGCTACAGGGGAAGAACTGAAGCTTTCTTT
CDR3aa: CASSYRGRTEAFF

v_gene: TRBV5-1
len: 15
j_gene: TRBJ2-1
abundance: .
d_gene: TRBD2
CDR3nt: TGCGCCAGCAGCTTTGGCGAGACTAGCTTAAATGAGCAGTTCTTC
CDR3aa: CASSFGETSLNEQFF

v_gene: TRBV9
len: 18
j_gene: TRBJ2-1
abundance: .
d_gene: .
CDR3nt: TGTGCCAGCAGCGTAGCAAGAACGGCCCCTACATCCTACAATGAGCAGTTCTTC
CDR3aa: CASSVARTAPTSYNEQFF

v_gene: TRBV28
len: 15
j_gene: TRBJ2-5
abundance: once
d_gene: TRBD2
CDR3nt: TGTGCCAGCACACTAGCGGGTCTCAATCAAGAGACCCAGTACTTC
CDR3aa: CASTLAGLNQETQYF

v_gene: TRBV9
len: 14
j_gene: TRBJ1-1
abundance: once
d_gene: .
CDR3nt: TGTGCCAGCAGCGTAGGGGCGGGTAACACTGAAGCTTTCTTT
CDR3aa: CASSVGAGNTEAFF